This TCR beta chain is from a study of spatial heterogeneity in lung cancer. Study overall: More beta-chain than alpha-chain sequences were consistently detected. As counted in raw reads, each unique TCR and UMI combination appeared more than ten times on average.

Notes on the study in general: Blood carried ubiquitous expanded tumor TCRs more at resection than follow-up.

TCRdb ran MiXCR on the 5' RACE reads and lists one entry per CDR3 protein. The sample lists about 92,000 distinct CDR3 sequences; about an eighth were seen once. Described time point: sample taken at primary tumor resection. No cell sorting; template was whole RNA from tumor, lung tissue or PBMC. The donors were approximately 65 patients with non-small cell lung cancer that was early-stage and untreated. Germline lookup yields CDR1 MNHEY and CDR2 SMNVEV (reference sequence). The CDR3 has 14 amino acids. V was clipped by 5 bases and J by 10 bases; unmatched bases: 3. At least ten counts were recorded for this clonotype. Its antigen is unknown.

The rearrangement links TRBV27 to TRBJ2-1, with 15 bases matching TRBD2. The clonotype was recovered from a male donor with early-stage non-small cell lung cancer. This specimen consisted of PBMCs, obtained at surgery. CDR3 sequence reads: CASSRTSGRAEQFF. The CDR3 nucleotides are TGTGCCAGCAGTCGGACTAGCGGGAGGGCCGAGCAGTTCTTC.